This T cell receptor beta chain was observed in a study of cytomegalovirus exposure and HLA in healthy donors. The CDR3 totals 16 residues. Germline CDR1 and CDR2: WNHNN and SYGVQD (reference sequence). The V gene end was trimmed by 5 bases and the J gene end by 4 bases; junction bases not matched to a gene: 12. Primers for the PCR totalled 60 Vbeta and 13 Jbeta. The assay was immunoSEQ multiplex PCR, and TCRdb's table has in-frame clones only and misses some. This sample carries some 270,000 clones, around 90% of them seen once, and the ten largest clones take around 1.7%. This clone was seen once. The specimen sequenced was PBMCs. This clonotype was obtained from a girl aged 2-9 years in good health and CMV-seronegative. The J gene is TRBJ2-5, the V gene TRBV10-1; 8 bases are shared with TRBD1. CDR3 sequence (DNA): TGCGCCAGCAGTCGCGTGCAACAGGGGGACCGAGAGACCCAGTACTTC. Translated, it gives CASSRVQQGDRETQYF.